These 27 T cell receptor beta chains share one sample of origin, sequenced in a study of cytomegalovirus exposure and HLA in healthy donors. PCR primers comprised 60 Vbeta and 13 Jbeta primers. The method was immunoSEQ multiplex PCR; TCRdb's version includes in-frame clones alone and lacks a portion of them. This sample has around 130,000 clones, with 80% found just once. Sequencing used PBMCs. The receptors shown here come from a young man in good health and CMV-seronegative.

The chain has TRBV4-2 and TRBJ1-4; tentative D call: TRBD1 (5 bases). There are 13 residues in the CDR3. V was clipped by 1 base and J by 10 bases, with 10 bases between them. Looked up from germline, CDR1 is LGHNA and CDR2 is YNFKEQ. The CDR3: CASSQGGGGKLFF. CDR3 nucleotides: TGTGCCAGCAGCCAAGGAGGCGGGGGAAAACTGTTTTTT.

This sequence joins TRBV5-4 and TRBJ2-5, with D possibly TRBD2 on 7 matching bases. Trimming removed 4 bases from V and 1 base from J, with 17 bases in between. Per germline, CDR1 SGHNT and CDR2 YYREEE (reference sequence). The CDR3 contains 16 residues. The CDR3 region is CASSAGAGAGQETQYF. Here the CDR3 DNA reads TGTGCCAGCAGCGCGGGGGCGGGGGCCGGCCAAGAGACCCAGTACTTC. Filled out from reference TRBV5-4 and TRBJ2-5, the complete variable domain reads ETGVTQSPTHLIKTRGQQVTLRCSSQSGHNTVSWYQQALGQGPQFIFQYYREEENGRGNFPPRFSGLQFPNYSSELNVNALELDDSALYLCASSAGAGAGQETQYFGPGTRLLVL.

A single count supports this clone. The J gene is TRBJ2-7, the V gene TRBV6-5; 7 positions agree with TRBD1. The germline CDR1 and CDR2 sequences are MNHEY and SVGAGI. V was clipped by 0 bases and J by 8 bases; unmatched bases: 13. The CDR3 runs to 16 residues. For the CDR3, the DNA is TGTGCCAGCAGTTACTCGATAACAGGGGACCTTGTCAAGCAGTACTTC. It is translated as CASSYSITGDLVKQYF.

J is TRBJ2-7 and V is TRBV19; 8 bases line up with TRBD2. This CDR3 has 14 amino acids. V dropped 7 bases and J dropped 6; count of bases not matched to a gene: 11. The germline V gene has CDR1 LNHDA and CDR2 SQIVND (reference sequence). The CDR3 protein is CASTPDGRAGEQYF. CDR3 in DNA: TGTGCCAGTACCCCCGACGGGAGGGCCGGCGAGCAGTACTTC.

This rearrangement joins TRBV6-1 to TRBJ1-5; D gene unclear. This CDR3 region has 15 residues. Germline CDR1 reads MNHNS; CDR2 reads SASEGT. The ends were cut back, 1 base at V and 0 bases at J, with 7 bases in the middle. The CDR3 protein is CASSEGSYSNQPQHF. CDR3 nucleotide sequence: TGTGCCAGCAGTGAAGGCAGTTATAGCAATCAGCCCCAGCATTTT.

The chain has TRBV4-1 and TRBJ2-2; perhaps TRBD2 as D (6 bases). Trimming pared 6 bases from V and 0 bases from J, leaving 11 bases between. Germline V gives CDR1 MGHRA, CDR2 YSYEKL. The CDR3 contains 15 residues. The CDR3 protein is CASRAGTANTGELFF. Here the CDR3 DNA reads TGCGCCAGCAGGGCGGGGACCGCGAACACCGGGGAGCTGTTTTTT.

This clone has only one observation. This chain uses TRBV5-1 with TRBJ2-5, with a possible D match to TRBD2 (6 bases). The germline V gene has CDR1 SGHRS and CDR2 YFSETQ. The CDR3 has 14 residues. The germline V and J ends were trimmed by 2 bases and 5 bases, with 13 bases remaining between them. This CDR3 is CASSFGTFLETQYF. The CDR3 nucleotides are TGCGCCAGCAGCTTCGGGACTTTTCTCGAGACCCAGTACTTC.

This chain links TRBV28 with TRBJ1-1, with TRBD1 as a possible D gene (5 bases). In germline, CDR1 is MDHEN, CDR2 SYDVKM. CDR3 length: 16 residues. V lost 7 bases and J 7 bases, leaving 25 bases between the germline ends. CDR3: CASTPLKGRSIHEAFF. Here the CDR3 DNA reads TGTGCCAGCACTCCCTTGAAGGGGCGATCTATTCATGAAGCTTTCTTT.

The gene calls are TRBV29-1 and TRBJ2-2; 7 bases agree with TRBD2. V lost 5 bases, J lost 4 bases, and 4 bases stayed unmatched. The CDR3 consists of 13 residues. Germline V gene lookup returns CDR1 SQVTM and CDR2 ANQGSEA. The CDR3 is CSVTSVGTGELFF. DNA of the CDR3: TGCAGCGTTACTAGCGTCGGCACCGGGGAGCTGTTTTTT.

This chain links TRBV29-1 with TRBJ2-1; TRBD2 matches 8 bases. The germline CDR1 and CDR2 sequences are SQVTM and ANQGSEA. CDR3 size: 12 residues. V was pared by 5 bases and J by 4 bases, with 1 base of the junction left unmatched. In nucleotides, the CDR3 is TGCAGCGTTACGGGGGGGTACAATGAGCAGTTCTTC. This gives the protein CSVTGGYNEQFF.

The chain is built from TRBV6-5 and TRBJ2-1, with 8 nucleotides matching TRBD2. CDR3 size: 15 residues. V gave up 6 bases and J gave up 6 bases; unmatched junction bases: 10. The germline gives CDR1 MNHEY, CDR2 SVGAGI. CDR3 nucleotide sequence: TGTGCCAGCAGGCGAGAGCGGGAGAGAGCCAATGAGCAGTTCTTC. Amino acids: CASRRERERANEQFF.

This chain joins TRBV5-6 and TRBJ2-7; D is perhaps TRBD1 (6 bases). The germline V gene has CDR1 SGHDT and CDR2 YYEEEE. CDR3 length: 13 residues. V was shortened by 0 bases and J by 5 bases, with 9 bases between the two germline ends. The CDR3 region has the DNA TGTGCCAGCAGCTTGGACAGGGCGGACGAGCAGTACTTC. This sequence encodes CASSLDRADEQYF.

The genes are TRBV28 and TRBJ2-3, with a weak D call TRBD1 (5 bases). This CDR3 comprises 15 residues. Germline V gene lookup returns CDR1 MDHEN and CDR2 SYDVKM. The ends were cut back, 2 bases at V and 2 bases at J, with 11 bases in the middle. The CDR3 reads CASSLIARDTDTQYF. The CDR3 nucleotides read TGTGCCAGCAGTTTAATCGCCAGGGACACAGATACGCAGTATTTT. Full variable domain (remainder filled in from reference TRBV28 and TRBJ2-3): DVKVTQSSRYLVKRTGEKVFLECVQDMDHENMFWYRQDPGLGLRLIYFSYDVKMKEKGDIPEGYSVSREKKERFSLILESASTNQTSMYLCASSLIARDTDTQYFGPGTRLTVL.

In its sample, this clone was seen a few times. The rearrangement links TRBV11-2 to TRBJ2-1; D is undetermined. The V end was cut by 5 bases, the J end by 8 bases, with 7 bases between. This CDR3 is 11 amino acids long. The germline V gene encodes CDR1 SGHAT and CDR2 FQNNGV. Here the CDR3 reads CASSPRYEQFF. The DNA for the CDR3 is TGTGCCAGCAGCCCTAGATATGAGCAGTTCTTC.

The chain carries TRBV7-9 and TRBJ2-1; 9 positions match TRBD2. CDR3 length equals 16 residues. After removal of 5 bases from V and 7 bases from J, the junction contained 12 bases not matched to a gene. Germline V gene sequence: CDR1 SEHNR, CDR2 FQNEAQ (reference sequence). CDR3 coding DNA: TGTGCCAGCAGCCCCCCCTGGACTAGCGCAGTTAATGAGCAGTTCTTC. Its translation is CASSPPWTSAVNEQFF.

The J gene is TRBJ2-1, the V gene TRBV5-1; a possible D gene is TRBD1 (6 bases). The CDR3 has 14 amino acids. Trimming cost V 5 bases and J 4 bases, with 13 bases left between them. CDR1 and CDR2 from the germline V gene are SGHRS and YFSETQ. The CDR3, as DNA: TGCGCCAGCAGTTATACAGGGTCGTACAATGAGCAGTTCTTC. Translating it yields CASSYTGSYNEQFF.

Of note for this clone: A read error may account for a junction end that differs from germline. V gene TRBV5-6 combines with J gene TRBJ2-1; possibly TRBD2 for D (6 bases). This CDR3 region has 15 residues. Germline CDR1 reads SGHDT; CDR2 reads YYEEEE. CDR3 in DNA: TGTGCCAGCAGCTTGGGCCGAGCGGACTACACTGAGCAGTTCTTC. Translated: CASSLGRADYTEQFF.

The rearrangement links TRBV4-2 to TRBJ2-7; D might be TRBD2 (6 bases). Germline V gene lookup returns CDR1 LGHNA and CDR2 YNFKEQ. This CDR3 spans 17 amino acids. The V and J ends lost 0 bases and 1 base respectively, with 16 bases between them. CDR3 residues: CASSQEPAMGGSYEQYF. In nucleotides, the CDR3 is TGTGCCAGCAGCCAAGAACCGGCAATGGGGGGATCCTACGAGCAGTACTTC.

V gene TRBV6-6 combines with J gene TRBJ1-2, with 8 bases aligning to TRBD1. Germline values: CDR1 MNHNY, CDR2 SVGAGI (reference sequence). The CDR3 length is 16 residues. The junction had 15 bases not matched to a gene; V was cut back by 6 bases and J by 6 bases. The CDR3 nucleotides are TGTGCCAGCAGACACCCACGAGGACAGGGAAGGGATGGCTACACCTTC. Its protein is CASRHPRGQGRDGYTF.

The chain recombines TRBV28 with TRBJ2-7; 8 bases align to TRBD1. The CDR3 has 15 residues. With 5 bases clipped from V and 3 bases from J, the junction kept 9 bases outside the gene matches. The germline gives CDR1 MDHEN, CDR2 SYDVKM. CDR3 protein: CASSPSAGTGYEQYF. CDR3 sequence (DNA): TGTGCCAGCAGTCCATCGGCGGGGACAGGCTACGAGCAGTACTTC.

The V and J genes are TRBV11-2 and TRBJ1-3; TRBD1 might be the D (6 bases). The CDR3 loop spans 15 amino acids. V lost 5 bases to trimming and J lost 0 bases, with 11 bases between them. The germline V gene encodes CDR1 SGHAT and CDR2 FQNNGV. The CDR3 DNA reads as TGTGCCAGCAGCCCCTGGACAGTCTCTGGAAACACCATATATTTT. It codes for CASSPWTVSGNTIYF.

V usage is TRBV7-2 and J usage is TRBJ2-1, with 7 bases aligning to TRBD1. J gave up 8 bases and V 3 bases, and 10 bases lay outside the gene matches. This CDR3 has 15 amino acids. The germline gives CDR1 SGHTA, CDR2 FQGNSA. CDR3 region: CASSLGDRVGYEQFF. CDR3 DNA sequence: TGTGCCAGCAGCTTGGGTGACAGGGTTGGCTATGAGCAGTTCTTC. The complete variable domain, with remaining parts taken from reference TRBV7-2 and TRBJ2-1, reads GAGVSQSPSNKVTEKGKDVELRCDPISGHTALYWYRQSLGQGLEFLIYFQGNSAPDKSGLPSDRFSAERTGGSVSTLTIQRTQQEDSAVYLCASSLGDRVGYEQFFGPGTRLTVL.

This clone was observed a few times. The V call is TRBV29-1, the J call TRBJ2-2, with D uncertain. Germline CDR1 and CDR2: SQVTM and ANQGSEA. With 5 bases removed from V and 3 bases from J, the gap between germline ends came to 7 bases. The CDR3 is 12 amino acids. CDR3 sequence (DNA): TGCAGCGTTTCCTACGACACCGGGGAGCTGTTTTTT. This translates into CSVSYDTGELFF.

The chain couples TRBV6-5 to TRBJ1-2; no definite D call. Germline V gene lookup returns CDR1 MNHEY and CDR2 SVGAGI. V lost 6 bases, J lost 8 bases, and 16 bases lay in between. CDR3 length equals 13 residues. CDR3 region: CASSLTWAGGYTF. CDR3 nucleotides: TGTGCCAGCAGCCTGACTTGGGCGGGCGGCTACACCTTC.

The chain combines TRBV7-9 with TRBJ1-5; a possible D gene is TRBD1 (5 bases). CDR1 SEHNR and CDR2 FQNEAQ come from the germline V gene (reference sequence). V dropped 6 bases and J dropped 9 bases, with 15 bases sitting between them. The CDR3 is 13 amino acids. The CDR3 DNA is TGTGCCAGCAGTCTGGGGGGGGGAAGGCCCCAGCATTTT. It specifies CASSLGGGRPQHF.

The V and J genes are TRBV5-4 and TRBJ2-1, with 11 bases lining up with TRBD1. The length of the CDR3 is 16 residues. Germline CDR1 reads SGHNT; CDR2 reads YYREEE (reference sequence). J gave up 6 bases and V 4 bases, and 9 bases lay outside the gene matches. As DNA, the CDR3 is TGTGCCAGCAGCAGGGGGGACAGGGGGAAAGTCAATGAGCAGTTCTTC. Translating it yields CASSRGDRGKVNEQFF.

This chain links TRBV12-1 with TRBJ2-2; the D call TRBD2 from the table was never checked on the DNA. TRBV12-1 is deemed a pseudogene. The CDR3 extends over 16 amino acids. The CDR3 nucleotides read TGTGCCAGCAGCTTTGAGGGAGGCAGGGTGACCGGGGAGCTGTTTTTT. As protein: CASSFEGGRVTGELFF.